Shown below are 11 T cell receptor beta chains from a single sample sequenced in a study of CD8+ T cells in alopecia areata (dated by TCRdb to the late 2010s). This specimen's time point label, interpreted: 24 weeks on oral tofacitinib. The label giving this sample's treatment or condition can be read as: oral pan-JAK inhibitor, 5-10 mg twice daily. Library generation was performed with the immunoSEQ multiplex PCR assay. To provide template for TCR sequencing, every sample had RNA extracted and reverse transcribed into cDNA. TCRdb retrieved this table from immuneACCESS and kept in-frame rearrangements only. Not all clones are present; in checked studies, unresolved V genes account for under half, and no reason is known for the remainder. The table for this sample lists over 100,000 clones; roughly three fifths of them were counted only once. The top ten hold roughly an eighth of the sample. The sample here was CD8+ T cells sorted from blood, taken at week 24, from a patient treated with tofacitinib. Every receptor here comes from a human donor with alopecia areata.

This sequence joins TRBV7-6 and TRBJ1-2; no definite D call. CDR3 size: 15 residues. CDR1 and CDR2 from the germline V gene are SGHVS and FNYEAQ. Trimming removed 2 bases from V and 0 bases from J, with 10 bases in between. In nucleotides, the CDR3 is TGTGCCAGCAGCTTATTTCCAGTTCCTAACTATGGCTACACCTTC. Translating it yields CASSLFPVPNYGYTF. Looking up the rest from reference TRBV7-6 and TRBJ1-2 gives the full variable domain: GAGVSQSPRYKVTKRGQDVALRCDPISGHVSLYWYRQALGQGPEFLTYFNYEAQQDKSGLPNDRFSAERPEGSISTLTIQRTEQRDSAMYRCASSLFPVPNYGYTFGSGTRLTVV.

This clone has only a few counts. This sequence joins TRBV29-1 and TRBJ2-5; D is unclear. V shed 7 bases and J shed 5 bases, with 14 bases lying between them. Germline V gene data show CDR1 as SQVTM and CDR2 as ANQGSEA. The CDR3 length is 12 residues. CDR3 in DNA: TGCAGCGCCCGGCCCAGAGAGGAGACCCAGTACTTC. Its translation is CSARPREETQYF.

This sequence joins TRBV7-2 and TRBJ2-5; D gene unclear. The last part of the DNA fits TRBJ2-7 better; the J call may be wrong. The CDR3 runs to 13 residues. Germline assignment: CDR1 SGHTA and CDR2 FQGNSA. CDR3: CASSLSPGHEQYF. CDR3 DNA sequence: TGTGCCAGCAGCTTATCCCCCGGCCACGAGCAGTACTTC.

In nucleotides, the CDR3 is TGTGCCAGCAGCTTAGGGCCCCCGGAACTCTACGAGCAGTACTTC. It is translated as CASSLGPPELYEQYF. The chain joins TRBV13 to TRBJ2-7; D is unresolved. Trimming removed 0 bases from V and 3 bases from J, with 12 bases in between. CDR3 length: 15 residues. Germline loops: CDR1 PRHDT, CDR2 FYEKMQ (reference sequence).

This clone was observed a handful of times. The CDR3 sequence is CSVEGTGDTGELFF. As DNA, the CDR3 is TGCAGCGTTGAAGGGACAGGGGACACCGGGGAGCTGTTTTTT. The chain is built from TRBV29-1 and TRBJ2-2; TRBD1 aligns across 9 bases. In germline, CDR1 is SQVTM, CDR2 ANQGSEA. The V segment lost 1 base and the J segment 3 bases; nucleotides outside the gene matches: 0. This CDR3 comprises 14 residues.

This clone was counted only a few times. The rearrangement links TRBV19 to TRBJ1-1; possibly TRBD1 for D (5 bases). Trimming stripped 5 bases from V and 5 bases from J, with 9 bases between. The length of the CDR3 is 12 residues. Germline V CDR1 and CDR2: LNHDA, SQIVND (reference sequence). In DNA, the CDR3 is TGTGCCAGTAGTCCTTGGGGGACTGAAGCTTTCTTT. This sequence encodes CASSPWGTEAFF.

This clone was found a few times. This CDR3 reads CASSSSGGNSYNEQFF. The CDR3, as DNA: TGTGCCAGCAGTTCTAGCGGGGGGAACTCCTACAATGAGCAGTTCTTC. The chain has TRBV6-5 and TRBJ2-1, with 11 nucleotides matching TRBD2. Germline CDR1 is MNHEY and CDR2 is SVGAGI. The ends lost 4 bases at V and 0 bases at J; junction bases unmatched: 2. This CDR3 contains 16 residues.

This chain uses TRBV5-6 with TRBJ2-2; D is unclear. Germline V gene lookup returns CDR1 SGHDT and CDR2 YYEEEE. The CDR3 length is 11 residues. Trimming shortened V by 7 bases and J by 7 bases, and 8 bases separated the two germline ends. CDR3 loop: CASRSSGELFF. CDR3 sequence (DNA): TGTGCCAGCCGATCCAGCGGGGAGCTGTTTTTT.

The chain is built from TRBV7-2 and TRBJ2-1, with no clear D. The CDR3 contains 12 residues. V was clipped by 1 base and J by 10 bases, with 8 bases between them. The germline gives CDR1 SGHTA, CDR2 FQGNSA. The DNA for the CDR3 is TGTGCCAGCAGCTTAGTGGTGTTCGAGCAGTTCTTC. Residues: CASSLVVFEQFF.

Written as DNA, the CDR3 is TGTGCCAGCAGCCTCGGGGGAATCGAAGAGACCCAGTACTTC. This gives the protein CASSLGGIEETQYF. This rearrangement joins TRBV7-9 to TRBJ2-5; a possible D gene is TRBD2 (6 bases). Germline values: CDR1 SEHNR, CDR2 FQNEAQ (reference sequence). The CDR3 has 14 residues. The V end lost 5 bases, the J end lost 3 bases, and 13 bases lay between the germline ends. Filled out from reference TRBV7-9 and TRBJ2-5, the complete variable domain reads DTGVSQNPRHKITKRGQNVTFRCDPISEHNRLYWYRQTLGQGPEFLTYFQNEAQLEKSRLLSDRFSAERPKGSFSTLEIQRTEQGDSAMYLCASSLGGIEETQYFGPGTRLLVL.

This chain uses TRBV6-5 with TRBJ1-1; TRBD1 might be the D (5 bases). There are 14 residues in the CDR3. V lost 6 bases and J lost 0, with 11 bases in between. The V gene's germline CDR1 is MNHEY and CDR2 SVGAGI. The CDR3 coding sequence is TGTGCCAGCAGGCGGGGGACGATGAACACTGAAGCTTTCTTT. Amino acid sequence: CASRRGTMNTEAFF.